A single sample is the source of the 20 T cell receptor beta chains below, sequenced in a study of tumor-infiltrating lymphocytes in primary liver carcinoma (dated by TCRdb to about 2017). Data came from an Illumina HiSeq 2500. A constant-region primer and ProtoScript II reverse transcriptase were used to reverse-transcribe TCRbeta-specific cDNA from 500 ng total RNA. Three nested multiplex PCR rounds, following a slightly modified ARM-PCR procedure, were used to build the TCRbeta libraries. The first two PCR rounds used multiplex TRBV1-TRBV30 forward primers with a Cbeta reverse primer, each for about 9 cycles. Using fastp trimming at Q25 and MiXCR clonotype assembly, TCRdb reanalyzed the public sequencing data and kept in-frame beta chains. Rows are unified per CDR3 protein, each entry keeping the most common DNA and genes. Recorded for this sample are about 300,000 distinct CDR3 sequences; 65% of them occurred a single time. The ten most abundant clones make up approximately 9% of the sample.

TRIzol reagent was used to extract blood RNA from unsorted whole blood, while the DNeasy Blood & Tissue kit provided the germline DNA. Sequenced sample: peripheral blood. Receptors were obtained from a man aged 40-49 years with primary liver carcinoma and hepatitis B virus infection.

At least ten counts were recorded for this clonotype. The rearrangement joins TRBV4-1 to TRBJ2-2; 7 nucleotides agree with TRBD2. There are 17 residues in the CDR3. V lost 0 bases, J lost 2 bases, and 6 bases stayed unmatched. Germline V gene lookup returns CDR1 MGHRA and CDR2 YSYEKL. This CDR3 reads CASSQDPGRHNTGELFF. The CDR3 nucleotides are TGCGCCAGCAGCCAAGACCCCGGGAGGCACAACACCGGGGAGCTGTTTTTT.

This clonotype was detected only a few times. This rearrangement joins TRBV11-2 to TRBJ2-1; 12 nucleotides agree with TRBD2. Trimming cost V 4 bases and J 8 bases; bases outside gene matches: 9. The CDR3 is 16 residues long. Per the germline V gene, CDR1 is SGHAT and CDR2 is FQNNGV. The CDR3 reads CASSSSSSGRAHEQFF. CDR3 sequence (DNA): TGTGCCAGCAGCTCGTCCTCTAGCGGGAGGGCACATGAGCAGTTCTTC.

On this clonotype: This could be a read error, since a much larger clone is one nucleotide away. Because it lacks the conserved phenylalanine or tryptophan at the end, this CDR3 is likely a read error. J is TRBJ2-5 and V is TRBV11-2; 8 positions agree with TRBD2. Germline CDR1 reads SGHAT; CDR2 reads FQNNGV. V was pared by 5 bases and J by 4 bases, with 9 bases of the junction left unmatched. There are 15 residues in the CDR3. CDR3: CASSQSGRGGETQYS. In DNA, the CDR3 is TGTGCCAGCAGCCAAAGCGGGAGAGGGGGAGAGACCCAGTACTCC.

In regard to this clonotype: The junction departs from the called germline gene at one end, perhaps through a read error. The chain joins TRBV4-3 to TRBJ2-5; 9 bases line up with TRBD2. This CDR3 contains 15 residues. Germline V lookup: CDR1 LGHNA, CDR2 YSLEER. The CDR3 DNA follows: TGCGCCAGCAGCCGAAATAGCGGGAGCGGGGAGACCCGGTACTTC. It encodes CASSRNSGSGETRYF.

Regarding this clonotype: One end of the junction is discordant with germline, which a read error may explain. CDR3 amino acids: CACSPRGPGMNEQFF. CDR3 sequence (DNA): TGTGCCTGCAGCCCCCGGGGTCCGGGGATGAATGAGCAGTTCTTC. The chain joins TRBV11-1 to TRBJ2-1, with a possible D match to TRBD2 (5 bases). Germline V gene data show CDR1 as SGHAT and CDR2 as FQDESV (reference sequence). This CDR3 contains 15 residues.

As to this clonotype: The junction departs from the called germline gene at one end, perhaps through a read error. The gene calls are TRBV12-3 or TRBV12-4 and TRBJ2-7; possibly TRBD1 or TRBD2 for D (5 bases each). The CDR3 runs 15 residues. In nucleotides, the CDR3 is TGTGCCAGCAGTCCCCGGGACCTGCCAAGGAACGAGCGGCACTTC. Its translation: CASSPRDLPRNERHF.

To note about this clonotype: This clone may be a read error of a much larger clone one base away. This rearrangement joins TRBV5-1 to TRBJ2-2, with a tentative D call TRBD2 (6 bases). This CDR3 is built from 16 residues. V shed 0 bases and J shed 6 bases, with 15 bases lying between them. Germline V gives CDR1 SGHRS, CDR2 YFSETQ. CDR3 bases: TGCGCCAGCAGCTTGGACACCACAACGGGAGCCGGGGAGCTGTTTTTT. Its protein product is CASSLDTTTGAGELFF.

A word on this clonotype: An end of the junction does not agree with germline; a read error may underlie this. The V gene is TRBV11-2, the J gene TRBJ1-2; D gene ambiguous. This CDR3 region has 14 residues. Germline values: CDR1 SGHAT, CDR2 FQNNGV. This CDR3 is CASSLVTGCDGYTF. The CDR3 DNA reads TGTGCCAGCAGCTTAGTGACGGGGTGCGATGGCTACACCTTT.

As regards this clonotype: Its ends do not fully match the called genes, so a read error is possible. The genes are TRBV6-5 and TRBJ1-2; tentative D call: TRBD1 (5 bases). Germline CDR1 is MNHEY and CDR2 is SVGAGI. The CDR3 has 14 amino acids. In DNA form, the CDR3 reads TGTGTCAGCAGTTACGGGCGGGGGAACTATGGCTACGCCTTC. It encodes CVSSYGRGNYGYAF.

This clonotype was seen just once. V and J are TRBV29-1 and TRBJ2-2; 9 nucleotides line up with TRBD2. This CDR3 has 14 amino acids. CDR1 is SQVTM, CDR2 ANQGSEA, per germline. V trimming: 5 bases; J trimming: 5 bases; junction bases outside the gene matches: 6. The CDR3 protein is CSVKPSGKTGELFF. The CDR3 coding sequence is TGCAGCGTTAAGCCTAGCGGGAAGACCGGGGAGCTGTTTTTT.

Worth noting for this clonotype: A read error may explain this, as a much larger clone is one base away. CDR3 coding DNA: TGTGCCAGCAGCAACAGGAACACCGGGGAGCTGTTTTTT. Translated: CASSNRNTGELFF. The chain recombines TRBV7-2 with TRBJ2-2; no clear D. This CDR3 contains 13 residues. Germline values: CDR1 SGHTA, CDR2 FQGNSA. Trimming removed 5 bases from V and 1 base from J, with 5 bases in between. Full variable domain (outside the CDR3, taken from reference TRBV7-2 and TRBJ2-2): GAGVSQSPSNKVTEKGKDVELRCDPISGHTALYWYRQSLGQGLEFLIYFQGNSAPDKSGLPSDRFSAERTGGSVSTLTIQRTQQEDSAVYLCASSNRNTGELFFGEGSRLTVL.

Of note for this clonotype: With a much larger clone just one base away, this may be a read error. The chain combines TRBV10-3 with TRBJ2-2; D is unclear. The CDR3 has 14 amino acids. V was shortened by 6 bases and J by 0 bases, with 8 bases between the two germline ends. Germline V gene data show CDR1 as ENHRY and CDR2 as SYGVKD. The CDR3 loop is CAIRSQPNTGELFF. The CDR3 nucleotides are TGTGCCATCAGGAGTCAACCGAACACCGGGGAGCTGTTTTTT.

The chain uses TRBV30 and TRBJ2-7; D perhaps matches TRBD1 (6 bases). The CDR3 covers 13 residues. CDR1 and CDR2 (germline): GTSNPN, SVGIG (reference sequence). V was trimmed by 3 bases and J by 2 bases, leaving 11 bases between them. Written as DNA, the CDR3 is TGTGCCTGGAGGTTAGGGGGAGCCTACGAGCAGTACTTC. Its translation: CAWRLGGAYEQYF.

Regarding this clonotype: Being one base from a much bigger clone, this may be a read error. The chain has TRBV28 and TRBJ2-1; 12 bases match TRBD2. The germline CDR1 and CDR2 sequences are MDHEN and SYDVKM. CDR3 length equals 16 residues. DNA of the CDR3: TGTGCCAGGAGTTTGTGGACTAGCGGGATAAATTATGAGCAGTTCTTC. This codes for CARSLWTSGINYEQFF.

As for this clonotype: Germline and junction disagree at one end, which may indicate a read error. This chain joins TRBV5-1 and TRBJ2-6; 8 positions match TRBD2. The V gene's germline CDR1 is SGHRS and CDR2 YFSETQ. The CDR3 is 18 amino acids. CDR3 bases: TGCGCCAGCAGCTTGGAAGGTGGCGGGGGGTCCGGGGTCAACGTCCTGACTTTC. It yields the protein CASSLEGGGGSGVNVLTF.

A note on this clonotype: It may be a read error: a sequence one base away is much more abundant. This chain connects TRBV4-1 to TRBJ2-7, with 8 bases fitting TRBD2. Germline assignment: CDR1 MGHRA and CDR2 YSYEKL. The junction had 6 bases not matched to a gene; V was cut back by 4 bases and J by 4 bases. This CDR3 is 14 amino acids long. The CDR3 spells CASSPGGHRYEQYF. The CDR3 DNA follows: TGCGCCAGCAGCCCGGGGGGGCATAGATACGAGCAGTACTTC.

Note on this clonotype: A much larger clone sits a single nucleotide away, making a read error possible. The CDR3 DNA follows: TGCGCCAGCAGCCAAGAATGGGGGGGTGGCACAGATACGCAGCATTTT. Its translation: CASSQEWGGGTDTQHF. The chain links TRBV4-1 to TRBJ2-3; TRBD1 might be the D (5 bases). Matching the DNA end better, TRBJ1-5 makes the J call doubtful. CDR3 length equals 16 residues. The germline CDR1 and CDR2 sequences are MGHRA and YSYEKL.

In its sample, this clonotype was seen a few times. The rearrangement links TRBV6-5 to TRBJ2-7; no definite D call. The CDR3 has 14 amino acids. The V end was cut by 6 bases, the J end by 7 bases, with 19 bases between. CDR1 is MNHEY, CDR2 SVGAGI, per germline. The CDR3 nucleotides read TGTGCCAGCAGGGCCCGGACGTCGGTGGGAGAGCAGTACTTC. Protein: CASRARTSVGEQYF.

The V gene is TRBV5-1, the J gene TRBJ2-5; 8 nucleotides match TRBD2. The CDR3 sequence is 16 residues long. CDR1 is SGHRS and CDR2 is YFSETQ in the germline V gene. V gave up 1 base and J gave up 1 base; unmatched junction bases: 6. In DNA form, the CDR3 reads TGCGCCAGCAGCTTGCCAAGCGGGAGCGGCCAAGAGACCCAGTACTTC. Protein product: CASSLPSGSGQETQYF.

As to this clonotype: A read error may explain this, as a much larger clone is one base away. The chain couples TRBV5-5 to TRBJ1-2; TRBD1 matches at 7 bases. The germline gives CDR1 SGHKS, CDR2 YYEKEE (reference sequence). The CDR3 has 16 amino acids. The CDR3 DNA is TGTGCCATCAGCTCAGGACTTGGGACAGTAATGGGTGGCTACACCTTC. Translated: CAISSGLGTVMGGYTF.